This entry lists 4 T cell receptor beta chains sequenced from one sample in a study of T cell responses to AZD1222 COVID-19 vaccine. Clones were sequenced by immunoSEQ multiplex PCR, and TCRdb holds only the in-frame ones, with some missing. The sample lists some 200,000 clones, roughly 91% occurring once. The specimen was peripheral blood, collected on day 0 of MenACWY control vaccination. The source of these receptors is an adult in good health.

J is TRBJ1-5 and V is TRBV4-1, with 7 nucleotides matching TRBD1. Per the germline V gene, CDR1 is MGHRA and CDR2 is YSYEKL. The CDR3 runs to 16 residues. J was trimmed by 5 bases and V by 4 bases; bases with no gene match: 11. The CDR3 nucleotides are TGCGCCAGCAGCCCACGGGAAGGGGGCGCTGATCAGCCCCAGCATTTT. This sequence encodes CASSPREGGADQPQHF.

The chain links TRBV14 to TRBJ1-2; tentative D call: TRBD1 (5 bases). This CDR3 has 17 amino acids. The V and J ends lost 0 bases and 3 bases respectively, with 17 bases between them. Germline V gene data show CDR1 as SGHDN and CDR2 as FVKESK. CDR3 residues: CASSQELGGSSDYGYTF. CDR3 nucleotide sequence: TGTGCCAGCAGCCAAGAGCTGGGGGGATCGTCCGACTATGGCTACACCTTC.

The V call is TRBV3-1 (or the pseudogene TRBV3-2), the J call TRBJ1-1; D is unclear. Germline V lookup: CDR1 LGHDT, CDR2 YNNKEL (reference sequence). The CDR3 consists of 14 residues. V dropped 1 base and J dropped 2 bases, with 8 bases sitting between them. The CDR3 region has the DNA TGTGCCAGCAGCCAAGTAGGTTCTAACACTGAAGCTTTCTTT. As protein: CASSQVGSNTEAFF.

The chain joins TRBV20-1 to TRBJ1-6; D remains unclear. The germline CDR1 and CDR2 sequences are DFQATT and SNEGSKA (reference sequence). Trimming cost V 0 bases and J 9 bases, with 3 bases left between them. There are 11 residues in the CDR3. The CDR3 region is CSARDRSPLHF. CDR3 bases: TGCAGTGCTAGAGATCGTTCACCCCTCCACTTT.